The clone carrying this T cell receptor beta chain was found a few times. This table comes from immunoSEQ multiplex PCR, and its TCRdb copy is limited to in-frame clones, with some not included. Of some 120,000 clones detected, around four fifths appear once; the ten largest clones hold 15% to 20%. The sample is drawn from a study of blood T cell repertoires in COVID-19. CDR3 length equals 19 residues. V shed 3 bases, J shed 0 bases, and the junction held 14 bases outside the gene matches. Germline CDR1 reads SGHRS; CDR2 reads YFSETQ. The receptor was derived from a man younger than 45 who had recovered from COVID-19. The rearrangement joins TRBV5-1 to TRBJ1-1, with 10 positions matching TRBD1. The sample taken for sequencing was PBMCs or T cells enriched from blood (not recorded which). This CDR3 reads CASSSHPGQGFLMNTEAFF. In DNA, the CDR3 is TGCGCCAGCAGCTCTCATCCGGGACAGGGGTTCCTCATGAACACTGAAGCTTTCTTT.